These 31 T cell receptor beta chains came from one sample sequenced in a study of post-analysis software for immune sequencing data. The library was made from cDNA and included unique molecular identifiers. TCRdb redid the calling of the PCR reads with MiXCR, one entry per CDR3 protein. The sample lists some 160,000 distinct CDR3 sequences, about 36% occurring once. The source was blood, collected after autologous hematopoietic stem cell transplantation. These TCRs come from a girl under 18 with multiple sclerosis.

This clonotype came up a few times. A much larger clone is a single base away; this may be a read error. The rearrangement joins TRBV10-2 to TRBJ2-7; TRBD2 aligns across 7 bases. Losses at the gene ends were 6 bases for V and 3 bases for J; bases not matched to a gene: 8. There are 14 residues in the CDR3. Germline lookup yields CDR1 WSHSY and CDR2 SAAADI. The CDR3 DNA reads TGCGCCAGCAGGGACGGCGGGAGTATCTACGAGCAGTACTTC. It yields the protein CASRDGGSIYEQYF.

The gene calls are TRBV10-3 and TRBJ1-2, with TRBD1 identical over 8 bases. Looked up from germline, CDR1 is ENHRY and CDR2 is SYGVKD. With 1 base clipped from V and 3 bases from J, the junction kept 10 bases outside the gene matches. The CDR3 spans 17 residues. CDR3 region: CAISELDRAQGDYGYTF. Here the CDR3 DNA reads TGTGCCATCAGTGAGTTGGACAGGGCGCAAGGCGACTATGGCTACACCTTC.

V usage is TRBV20-1 and J usage is TRBJ2-7; TRBD1 might be the D (5 bases). This CDR3 has 15 residues. V lost 3 bases, J lost 3 bases, and 18 bases lay in between. Germline CDR1 is DFQATT and CDR2 is SNEGSKA (reference sequence). CDR3 sequence reads: CSARGLASAFYEQYF. The DNA for the CDR3 is TGCAGTGCTAGGGGGCTCGCTTCTGCCTTCTACGAGCAGTACTTC.

The V and J genes are TRBV7-9 and TRBJ2-3; no clear D. Germline lookup yields CDR1 SEHNR and CDR2 FQNEAQ (reference sequence). This CDR3 region has 12 residues. V was clipped by 5 bases and J by 6 bases, with 9 bases between them. CDR3 coding DNA: TGTGCCAGCAGCCCTGGTAGGGATACGCAGTATTTT. It codes for CASSPGRDTQYF.

As to this clonotype: A much larger clone lies a single base off, so this may be a read error. V and J are TRBV7-2 and TRBJ2-5; 8 nucleotides match TRBD2. The DNA end favors TRBJ2-7, so the J call may be wrong. The CDR3 runs to 16 residues. Germline-derived CDR1 and CDR2 are SGHTA and FQGNSA. The CDR3 is CASSLGPPLAGGEQYF. As DNA, the CDR3 is TGTGCCAGCAGCTTAGGGCCCCCGCTCGCGGGAGGCGAGCAGTACTTC.

This clonotype was seen only a few times. The rearrangement uses TRBV29-1 and TRBJ2-3, with 8 bases that match TRBD1. Unmatched junction bases numbered 9, after V lost 0 bases and J lost 1 base. Germline V gene lookup returns CDR1 SQVTM and CDR2 ANQGSEA. CDR3 size: 17 residues. The CDR3 region has the DNA TGCAGCGTTGAAGATCCGCGGACAGGGACCCGCACAGATACGCAGTATTTT. Translated, it gives CSVEDPRTGTRTDTQYF.

This chain uses TRBV20-1 with TRBJ2-7; D is possibly TRBD2 (5 bases). The germline V gene has CDR1 DFQATT and CDR2 SNEGSKA (reference sequence). CDR3 length: 14 residues. V was trimmed by 3 bases and J by 2 bases, leaving 14 bases between them. CDR3 amino acids: CSASWVPGAYEQYF. DNA of the CDR3: TGCAGTGCTAGTTGGGTTCCCGGGGCCTACGAGCAGTACTTC.

This rearrangement joins TRBV7-8 to TRBJ2-7; 9 nucleotides agree with TRBD2. The V and J ends lost 5 bases and 2 bases, in that order; junction bases with no gene match: 7. CDR1 is SGHVS and CDR2 is FQNEAQ in the germline V gene. This CDR3 spans 15 amino acids. CDR3 amino acids: CASSVSGRLTYEQYF. The CDR3 DNA follows: TGTGCCAGCAGCGTTAGCGGGAGACTAACCTACGAGCAGTACTTC.

Note on this clonotype: Its ends do not fully match the called genes, so a read error is possible. The chain recombines TRBV5-1 with TRBJ2-1, with 10 bases lining up with TRBD1. Germline-derived CDR1 and CDR2 are SGHRS and YFSETQ. This CDR3 spans 15 amino acids. The CDR3: CASSLEGQGYSEQFF. The DNA of the CDR3 is TGCGCCAGCAGCTTGGAGGGACAGGGGTACAGTGAGCAGTTCTTC.

As to this clonotype: This may come from a read error, since a much larger clone is one base off. V and J are TRBV4-1 and TRBJ1-1, with D perhaps TRBD1 (6 bases). CDR1 MGHRA and CDR2 YSYEKL come from the germline V gene. Between the trimmed V and J ends, which lost 1 base and 5 bases, there was a span of 11 bases. The CDR3 runs to 14 residues. CDR3: CASSQALQGTEAFF. Here the CDR3 DNA reads TGCGCCAGCAGCCAAGCGTTGCAGGGGACTGAAGCTTTCTTT.

The V call is TRBV11-2, the J call TRBJ2-7; D is ambiguous. CDR1 is SGHAT, CDR2 FQNNGV, per germline. Trimming stripped 4 bases from V and 0 bases from J, with 10 bases between. This CDR3 contains 14 residues. CDR3 loop: CASSSRTVSYEQYF. The CDR3 DNA reads as TGTGCCAGCAGCTCCCGGACGGTCTCCTACGAGCAGTACTTC.

This clonotype has a handful of counts. This may stem from a read error, because a much larger clone lies one nucleotide away. The chain recombines TRBV10-3 with TRBJ2-5; D ambiguous. V was trimmed by 2 bases and J by 0 bases, leaving 4 bases between them. Germline V CDR1 and CDR2: ENHRY, SYGVKD. The CDR3 consists of 13 residues. The CDR3: CAISEDNQETQYF. Here the CDR3 DNA reads TGTGCCATCAGTGAGGACAACCAAGAGACCCAGTACTTC.

The V gene is TRBV20-1, the J gene TRBJ2-3; TRBD2 agrees at 8 bases. V shed 3 bases, J shed 3 bases, and the junction held 11 bases outside the gene matches. CDR3 length: 16 amino acids. The germline CDR1 and CDR2 sequences are DFQATT and SNEGSKA (reference sequence). The CDR3 here is CSARASSGSITDTQYF. The CDR3 DNA reads TGCAGTGCTAGGGCCTCAAGCGGGAGTATAACAGATACGCAGTATTTT.

J is TRBJ1-1 and V is TRBV27; maybe TRBD1 (5 bases). Deletions cut 2 bases from V and 4 bases from J, with 8 bases between. From germline, CDR1 is MNHEY and CDR2 SMNVEV (reference sequence). This CDR3 is 13 amino acids long. DNA for the CDR3: TGTGCCAGCAGTTTAGGGACGGCCACTGAAGCTTTCTTT. This encodes CASSLGTATEAFF.

The V and J genes are TRBV12-3 or TRBV12-4 and TRBJ1-1; tentative D call: TRBD1 (5 bases). Trimming stripped 7 bases from V and 1 base from J, with 13 bases between. The CDR3 runs 14 residues. CDR3 residues: CASTLGPGNTEAFF. CDR3 coding DNA: TGTGCCAGCACCTTGGGGCCGGGGAACACTGAAGCTTTCTTT.

About this clonotype: Germline and junction disagree at one end, which may indicate a read error. The J gene is TRBJ2-3, the V gene TRBV7-9, with 7 bases matching TRBD2. The CDR3 runs 18 residues. Germline V gene data show CDR1 as SEHNR and CDR2 as FQNEAQ (reference sequence). CDR3 in DNA: TGTGCCAGCACCTTAAGGAGGGCGGGGGACTTCCGCACAGATACGCAGTATTTT. It specifies CASTLRRAGDFRTDTQYF.

This clonotype was detected a few times. This rearrangement joins TRBV7-8 to TRBJ2-1; 10 nucleotides match TRBD2. There are 16 residues in the CDR3. After removal of 5 bases from V and 0 bases from J, the junction contained 4 bases not matched to a gene. CDR1 is SGHVS and CDR2 is FQNEAQ in the germline V gene. The CDR3 nucleotides are TGTGCCAGCAGCCCCACTAGCGGGGACTCCTACAATGAGCAGTTCTTC. Its protein is CASSPTSGDSYNEQFF.

The chain uses TRBV19 and TRBJ1-6; TRBD1 agrees at 9 bases. CDR3 length equals 15 residues. From germline, CDR1 is LNHDA and CDR2 SQIVND (reference sequence). J lost 7 bases, V lost 6 bases, and 7 bases had no gene match. The CDR3: CASRPTGGTNSPLHF. In nucleotides, the CDR3 is TGTGCCAGTAGACCAACAGGGGGCACAAATTCACCCCTCCACTTT.

This clonotype was detected only a few times. V and J are TRBV6-1 and TRBJ2-6; D is undetermined. Trimming pared 3 bases from V and 0 bases from J, leaving 3 bases between. This CDR3 is 14 amino acids long. CDR1 is MNHNS, CDR2 SASEGT, per germline. The CDR3, as DNA: TGTGCCAGCAGTGAGTACTCTGGGGCCAACGTCCTGACTTTC. The encoded protein is CASSEYSGANVLTF.

In the case of this clonotype: The junction departs from the called germline gene at one end, perhaps through a read error. V is TRBV6-4 and J is TRBJ1-2; 9 bases map to TRBD1. The germline CDR1 and CDR2 sequences are MRHNA and SNTAGT. The CDR3 has 15 residues. As DNA, the CDR3 is TGTGCCAGCAACGGGACAGGGAGGAGGGTCTATGGCTGCACCTTC. Encoded protein: CASNGTGRRVYGCTF.

This sequence joins TRBV20-1 and TRBJ1-2, with D perhaps matching TRBD1 (6 bases). This CDR3 contains 17 residues. Trimming removed 0 bases from V and 2 bases from J, with 19 bases in between. Germline lookup yields CDR1 DFQATT and CDR2 SNEGSKA (reference sequence). The CDR3 spells CSARDHSEWGANYGYTF. The CDR3, as DNA: TGCAGTGCTAGAGATCATTCAGAGTGGGGGGCCAACTATGGCTACACCTTC.

The chain joins TRBV29-1 to TRBJ1-2; D remains unclear. The CDR3 sequence is 14 residues long. Trimming removed 5 bases from V and 7 bases from J, with 20 bases in between. Germline CDR1 and CDR2: SQVTM and ANQGSEA. The CDR3 spells CSVRGVFSWGGYTF. The CDR3, as DNA: TGCAGCGTTCGCGGAGTGTTCTCGTGGGGTGGCTACACCTTC.

This clonotype was seen more than once but under ten times. This rearrangement joins TRBV6-6 to TRBJ2-1; the match to TRBD2 covers 9 bases. Germline lookup yields CDR1 MNHNY and CDR2 SVGAGI (reference sequence). CDR3 size: 14 residues. V trimming: 4 bases; J trimming: 10 bases; junction bases outside the gene matches: 8. Here the CDR3 reads CASSWGGRGIEQFF. The CDR3 DNA is TGTGCCAGCAGTTGGGGCGGGAGGGGGATCGAGCAGTTCTTC.

The J gene is TRBJ1-2, the V gene TRBV28, with D maybe TRBD1 (6 bases). The length of the CDR3 is 13 residues. The V gene's germline CDR1 is MDHEN and CDR2 SYDVKM. The V end lost 6 bases, the J end lost 4 bases, and 12 bases lay between the germline ends. The CDR3 region has the DNA TGTGCCAGCAGCCAAGAGACAGGCTATGGCTACACCTTC. Its protein is CASSQETGYGYTF.

In this sample, this clonotype turned up a few times. The genes are TRBV9 and TRBJ2-2; 7 nucleotides match TRBD2. The germline V gene encodes CDR1 SGDLS and CDR2 YYNGEE. This CDR3 contains 15 residues. The V segment lost 2 bases and the J segment 0 bases; nucleotides outside the gene matches: 1. In DNA form, the CDR3 reads TGTGCCAGCAGCGTCACTAGCGCGAACACCGGGGAGCTGTTTTTT. This encodes CASSVTSANTGELFF. Drawing the rest from reference TRBV9 and TRBJ2-2, the complete variable domain is DSGVTQTPKHLITATGQRVTLRCSPRSGDLSVYWYQQSLDQGLQFLIQYYNGEERAKGNILERFSAQQFPDLHSELNLSSLELGDSALYFCASSVTSANTGELFFGEGSRLTVL.

This clonotype has more than one count but fewer than ten. The V gene is TRBV4-1, the J gene TRBJ2-4; 16 bases align to TRBD2. This CDR3 has 20 residues. V trimming: 4 bases; J trimming: 5 bases; junction bases outside the gene matches: 14. Germline V lookup: CDR1 MGHRA, CDR2 YSYEKL. The CDR3 sequence: CASSRWWGTSGRGLENIQYF. The CDR3 region has the DNA TGCGCCAGCAGCCGATGGTGGGGGACTAGCGGGAGGGGGCTAGAAAACATTCAGTACTTC.

The V call is TRBV2, the J call TRBJ2-1; 10 bases fit TRBD2. CDR1 and CDR2 (germline): SNHLY, FYNNEI. The J segment lost 5 bases and the V segment lost 6 bases, leaving 22 bases of the junction unmatched. This CDR3 is 20 amino acids long. DNA of the CDR3: TGTGCCAGCAGGGGGGCTAGCGGGAGCCCGCAAGGGCGATTGAACAATGAGCAGTTCTTC. This translates into CASRGASGSPQGRLNNEQFF.

This clonotype turned up a few times. The chain carries TRBV20-1 and TRBJ2-6; no definite D call. The CDR3 loop spans 15 amino acids. Germline V CDR1 and CDR2: DFQATT, SNEGSKA (reference sequence). V gave up 2 bases and J gave up 0 bases, with 8 bases separating them. CDR3 protein: CSARRVFSGANVLTF. In DNA, the CDR3 is TGCAGTGCTAGAAGGGTGTTCTCTGGGGCCAACGTCCTGACTTTC.

The chain has TRBV20-1 and TRBJ1-5; no definite D call. V lost 6 bases to trimming and J lost 6 bases, with 15 bases between them. Germline V gene data show CDR1 as DFQATT and CDR2 as SNEGSKA (reference sequence). The CDR3 consists of 13 residues. The CDR3 sequence: CSAWRALGQPQHF. The CDR3 DNA reads as TGCAGTGCATGGAGGGCGTTGGGTCAGCCCCAGCATTTT.

The J gene is TRBJ2-5, the V gene TRBV6-2 or TRBV6-3; D uncertain. CDR3 length: 12 amino acids. V dropped 2 bases and J dropped 11 bases, with 12 bases sitting between them. Germline loops: CDR1 MNHEY, CDR2 SVGEGT. The CDR3 region is CASSYAGSEQYF. CDR3 DNA sequence: TGTGCCAGCAGTTACGCCGGAAGTGAGCAGTACTTC.

In its sample, this clonotype was seen a few times. The J gene is TRBJ2-5, the V gene TRBV20-1; TRBD1 matches at 7 bases. Germline V lookup: CDR1 DFQATT, CDR2 SNEGSKA (reference sequence). This CDR3 contains 13 residues. V lost 7 bases and J lost 5; bases outside the gene matches: 10. The CDR3 DNA reads TGCAGTGTAAGGACAGGCTCGGGGGAGACCCAGTACTTC. This codes for CSVRTGSGETQYF.